Detailed here is one T cell receptor (beta chain). The source of the sample is a study of blood T cell repertoires in COVID-19. Study-wide background: There were acute and convalescent COVID-19 samples, and they came from the United States, Italy and Spain. T cells, B-cell-depleted T cells, or PBMCs provided the cDNA or gDNA that served as material.

In the authors' workflow: Using reference gene primer amplification, nucleated cell counts were estimated. The table came from immunoSEQ multiplex PCR; TCRdb's copy has only in-frame clones and leaves some out. The V and J calls and clone size were taken over from that table, and D and trimming were inferred from the DNA. This table holds approximately 160,000 clones, approximately 88% found once. Germline CDR1 reads MNHEY; CDR2 reads SMNVEV (reference sequence). V was pared by 2 bases and J by 11 bases, with 9 bases between. The CDR3 sequence is 12 residues long. Sequenced sample: peripheral blood. The receptor comes from a man in his late teens or twenties with active or convalescent COVID-19. The chain couples TRBV27 to TRBJ1-4; D gene ambiguous. DNA of the CDR3: TGTGCCAGCAGTTTACTAGGAGGGAAACTGTTTTTT. Translation: CASSLLGGKLFF.